This T cell receptor beta chain was captured in a study of blood T cell repertoires in COVID-19. Across the whole study: From the United States, Italy and Spain came samples of acute and convalescent COVID-19.

This CDR3 has 15 residues. V shed 4 bases and J 6 bases; nucleotides not matched to a gene: 6. Germline values: CDR1 SNHLY, CDR2 FYNNEI. Methods used by the authors: Amplification of reference gene primers was used by the study to estimate nucleated cell counts. Some clones are missing from TCRdb's copy, which holds only in-frame ones; the method was immunoSEQ multiplex PCR. V, J and clone size are taken as reported in that table, and D and trimming were inferred from the DNA itself. The sample records 300,000 to 400,000 clones, 75% to 90% being singletons. Assignments of participants to cohorts depended upon their own reported clinical history. Within 2 weeks of study entry, exposed participants had contacted a PCR-confirmed or clinician-diagnosed COVID-19 case.

J is TRBJ2-1 and V is TRBV2; the match to TRBD2 covers 10 bases. The specimen was PBMCs or T cells enriched from blood (not recorded which). This sequence was found in a woman in her twenties or thirties who had been exposed to COVID-19. DNA for the CDR3: TGTGCCAGCAGTGTACGGCTAGCGGGAGTCAATGAGCAGTTCTTC. It translates to CASSVRLAGVNEQFF.